Reported below is one T cell receptor beta chain. The sample belongs to a study of blood T cell repertoires in COVID-19. Study information: The United States, Italy and Spain were the sources of the acute and convalescent COVID-19 samples.

CDR3 size: 14 residues. CDR1 SGHRS and CDR2 YFSETQ come from the germline V gene. With 4 bases clipped from V and 2 bases from J, the junction kept 6 bases outside the gene matches. TCRdb keeps only in-frame clones here, not all; method: immunoSEQ multiplex PCR. Of about 100,000 clones in the sample, roughly nine tenths were seen once. The source is a man aged 45-65 years with active COVID-19. The chain links TRBV5-1 to TRBJ2-7; 7 positions agree with TRBD2. Sequenced: peripheral blood. CDR3 bases: TGCGCCAGCAGCAGCGGGACTCCCGCCTACGAGCAGTACTTC. Encoded protein: CASSSGTPAYEQYF.